This TCR beta chain was observed in a study of blood T cell repertoires in COVID-19. Study-level background: Acute-phase and convalescent COVID-19 samples originated in the United States, Italy and Spain. Sample material is recorded as cDNA or gDNA derived from T cells, B-cell-depleted T cells, or PBMCs.

Germline CDR1 is GTSNPN and CDR2 is SVGIG (reference sequence). J was trimmed by 6 bases and V by 0 bases; bases with no gene match: 8. CDR3 length: 14 amino acids. In the original workflow: Amplifying reference gene primers gave estimates of nucleated cell counts. Measured with immunoSEQ multiplex PCR; TCRdb has only the in-frame clones, and not every one. Clone size and V and J calls were adopted from that table, with D and trimming inferred from the DNA. Found here are around 220,000 clones, roughly nine tenths of them singletons; the top ten hold roughly 2.4%. The clonotype comes from a woman in her fifties or sixties with acute or convalescent COVID-19. The rearrangement joins TRBV30 to TRBJ2-7, with 7 bases that match TRBD1. Sequencing used peripheral blood. Here the CDR3 reads CAWSVKGAGTEQYF. DNA of the CDR3: TGTGCCTGGAGTGTGAAGGGGGCAGGAACCGAGCAGTACTTC.